This T cell receptor (beta chain) is from a study of blood T cell repertoires in COVID-19. The germline V and J ends were trimmed by 0 bases and 5 bases, with 7 bases remaining between them. Germline CDR1 and CDR2: LGHDT and YNNKEL (reference sequence). CDR3 length: 13 residues. Here immunoSEQ multiplex PCR was the method, and the copy in TCRdb shows in-frame clones only, minus some. Of about 95,000 clones in the sample, 75% to 85% are singletons; the top ten hold approximately 4.6%. This TCR came from a man older than 75 with COVID-19, enrolled during active disease. This chain links TRBV3-1 (or the pseudogene TRBV3-2) with TRBJ2-5; D gene uncertain. Sequencing used peripheral blood. CDR3 region: CASSQDRVETQYF. CDR3 nucleotides: TGTGCCAGCAGCCAAGATCGTGTCGAGACCCAGTACTTC.